The 17 T cell receptor beta chains below all came from one sample that was sequenced in a study of post-analysis software for immune sequencing data. Study conclusions and caveats: Patients had higher frequencies than controls of about five TRBV segments, including TRBV5-6, TRBV5-1 and TRBV20-1.

These receptors lack a known antigen. Every TCR beta cDNA library bore unique molecular identifiers. TCRdb recomputed calls from the PCR reads with MiXCR, one row per CDR3 protein. Of fewer than 900,000 distinct CDR3 sequences in the sample, just over 45% are singletons; the top ten hold roughly 5.2%. The sample comprised blood. These receptors all stem from a girl aged 5-17 years with multiple sclerosis.

This chain joins TRBV29-1 and TRBJ2-1; D unclear. Germline CDR1 SQVTM, CDR2 ANQGSEA. This CDR3 region has 13 residues. The germline V and J ends were trimmed by 3 bases and 8 bases, with 14 bases remaining between them. CDR3 coding DNA: TGCAGCGTTGATTCCAGGAGTGTCGATGAGCAGTTCTTC. It is translated as CSVDSRSVDEQFF.

The gene calls are TRBV9 and TRBJ2-7; D is ambiguous. This CDR3 region has 15 residues. V was cut by 4 bases and J by 1 base, with 15 bases left in between. Germline CDR1 reads SGDLS; CDR2 reads YYNGEE. The CDR3 nucleotides read TGTGCCAGCAGCCCCACCTGGGTACCTTCCTACGAGCAGTACTTC. It specifies CASSPTWVPSYEQYF.

This clonotype was counted only a few times. This chain's CDR3 is CSGETGGLYSSYNEQFF. For the CDR3, the DNA is TGCAGCGGGGAGACAGGGGGCCTTTATAGCTCCTACAATGAGCAGTTCTTC. V gene TRBV29-1 combines with J gene TRBJ2-1; 10 bases fit TRBD1. The CDR3 is 17 residues long. Germline loops: CDR1 SQVTM, CDR2 ANQGSEA. The V segment lost 7 bases and the J segment 0 bases; nucleotides outside the gene matches: 12.

V is TRBV4-2 and J is TRBJ2-7; D gene uncertain. Germline-derived CDR1 and CDR2 are LGHNA and YNFKEQ. This CDR3 spans 15 amino acids. The V end lost 3 bases, the J end lost 4 bases, and 16 bases lay between the germline ends. CDR3 in amino acids: CASSHPGETIYEQYF. CDR3 in DNA: TGTGCCAGCAGCCATCCGGGCGAAACAATTTACGAGCAGTACTTC.

V and J are TRBV3-1 and TRBJ2-4, with D hard to call. CDR1 is LGHDT, CDR2 YNNKEL, per germline (reference sequence). V lost 4 bases to trimming and J lost 2 bases, with 15 bases between them. The CDR3 spans 16 residues. The CDR3 loop reads CASSLNIRVPKNIQYF. The CDR3 nucleotides read TGTGCCAGCAGCCTTAACATAAGGGTACCCAAAAACATTCAGTACTTC.

This clonotype was seen more than once but under ten times. CDR3 protein: CASSLGGNSNYGYTF. The CDR3 DNA sequence: TGTGCCAGCAGTTTAGGTGGTAACTCTAACTATGGCTACACCTTC. The chain has TRBV12-3 or TRBV12-4 and TRBJ1-2; D not resolved. There are 15 residues in the CDR3. Trimming pared 1 base from V and 0 bases from J, leaving 9 bases between.

The chain carries TRBV10-3 and TRBJ1-5, with D perhaps TRBD1 (5 bases). V was trimmed by 6 bases and J by 3 bases, leaving 9 bases between them. In germline, CDR1 is ENHRY, CDR2 SYGVKD. The CDR3 covers 13 residues. The CDR3 coding sequence is TGTGCCATCAGCGACAGAACCAATCAGCCCCAGCATTTT. Translation: CAISDRTNQPQHF.

Here the CDR3 DNA reads TGCAGCGTTGCCGGGACGGCCTATGGCTACACCTTC. It translates to CSVAGTAYGYTF. This rearrangement joins TRBV29-1 to TRBJ1-2; D might be TRBD1 (5 bases). CDR3 length: 12 amino acids. The germline gives CDR1 SQVTM, CDR2 ANQGSEA. The V gene lost 4 bases and the J gene lost 4 bases, with 10 bases spanning the gap.

This chain connects TRBV6-2 or TRBV6-3 to TRBJ2-7, with 8 bases fitting TRBD2. Germline V CDR1 and CDR2: MNHEY, SVGEGT. The CDR3 has 14 amino acids. The ends lost 3 bases at V and 8 bases at J; junction bases unmatched: 9. The CDR3 nucleotides are TGTGCCAGCAGTTATAGCGGGATCCCTGTACAGCAGTACTTC. It codes for CASSYSGIPVQQYF.

The rearrangement links TRBV27 to TRBJ2-3; D uncertain. Trimming removed 5 bases from V and 2 bases from J, with 14 bases in between. CDR1 and CDR2 from the germline V gene are MNHEY and SMNVEV (reference sequence). There are 15 residues in the CDR3. CDR3 sequence (DNA): TGTGCCAGCAGTCCGAACGGGCCTTACACAGATACGCAGTATTTT. Its translation: CASSPNGPYTDTQYF.

The chain is built from TRBV29-1 and TRBJ2-7; D is possibly TRBD2 (6 bases). The germline V gene encodes CDR1 SQVTM and CDR2 ANQGSEA. There are 13 residues in the CDR3. V lost 7 bases and J lost 7, with 20 bases in between. In nucleotides, the CDR3 is TGCAGCGAGAGGATAGCGGATTACAATGAGCAGTACTTC. Translating gives CSERIADYNEQYF.

This rearrangement joins TRBV9 to TRBJ1-1; the match to TRBD1 covers 7 bases. The CDR3 runs to 13 residues. The germline V gene has CDR1 SGDLS and CDR2 YYNGEE. The ends lost 4 bases at V and 8 bases at J; junction bases unmatched: 8. The CDR3 DNA sequence: TGTGCCAGCAGCCCTCAGGGGGGCAACGAAGCTTTCTTT. It translates to CASSPQGGNEAFF.

The sample holds a few counts of this clonotype. The rearrangement links TRBV4-3 to TRBJ1-2; weak D call: TRBD1 (5 bases). Trimming left V 1 base short and J 4 bases short, with 16 bases between. The CDR3 consists of 16 residues. Germline values: CDR1 LGHNA, CDR2 YSLEER. The CDR3 nucleotides read TGCGCCAGCAGCCAAGTCGGGGGAAGGGCCTCCTATGGCTACACCTTC. Protein: CASSQVGGRASYGYTF.

In the case of this clonotype: At one boundary the junction diverges from the germline segment, which might be a read error. This chain uses TRBV9 with TRBJ2-7; 8 bases are a match to TRBD1. The V gene's germline CDR1 is SGDLS and CDR2 YYNGEE. The CDR3 contains 15 residues. The CDR3 nucleotides read TGTGGCAGCAGCCCAGTCCAGGGGGCTAGATACGAGCAGTACTTC. Encoded protein: CGSSPVQGARYEQYF. Drawing the rest from reference TRBV9 and TRBJ2-7, the complete variable domain is DSGVTQTPKHLITATGQRVTLRCSPRSGDLSVYWYQQSLDQGLQFLIQYYNGEERAKGNILERFSAQQFPDLHSELNLSSLELGDSALYFCGSSPVQGARYEQYFGPGTRLTVT.

This clonotype turned up a few times. The chain is built from TRBV29-1 and TRBJ2-5; 8 bases map to TRBD2. The CDR3 is 13 residues long. In germline, CDR1 is SQVTM, CDR2 ANQGSEA. With 6 bases clipped from V and 6 bases from J, the junction kept 9 bases outside the gene matches. Here the CDR3 reads CSVPGGDLKTQYF. DNA for the CDR3: TGCAGCGTACCGGGGGGGGACTTAAAGACCCAGTACTTC. The whole variable domain, filled in from reference TRBV29-1 and TRBJ2-5, reads SAVISQKPSRDICQRGTSLTIQCQVDSQVTMMFWYRQQPGQSLTLIATANQGSEATYESGFVIDKFPISRPNLTFSTLTVSNMSPEDSSIYLCSVPGGDLKTQYFGPGTRLLVL.

The chain couples TRBV12-3 or TRBV12-4 to TRBJ2-1; D is ambiguous. Trimming shortened V by 1 base and J by 5 bases, and 18 bases separated the two germline ends. The CDR3 has 17 amino acids. The CDR3 is CASSLGKGTTPNNEQFF. The CDR3 DNA reads as TGTGCCAGCAGTTTAGGGAAGGGAACTACACCTAACAATGAGCAGTTCTTC.

The rearrangement links TRBV27 to TRBJ2-7; D tentatively fits TRBD1 or TRBD2 (5 bases each). The V end was cut by 6 bases, the J end by 0 bases, with 15 bases between. In germline, CDR1 is MNHEY, CDR2 SMNVEV (reference sequence). The CDR3 totals 15 residues. The DNA of the CDR3 is TGTGCCAGCAGCCGGGACGGACTTAGCTCCTACGAGCAGTACTTC. Protein: CASSRDGLSSYEQYF.